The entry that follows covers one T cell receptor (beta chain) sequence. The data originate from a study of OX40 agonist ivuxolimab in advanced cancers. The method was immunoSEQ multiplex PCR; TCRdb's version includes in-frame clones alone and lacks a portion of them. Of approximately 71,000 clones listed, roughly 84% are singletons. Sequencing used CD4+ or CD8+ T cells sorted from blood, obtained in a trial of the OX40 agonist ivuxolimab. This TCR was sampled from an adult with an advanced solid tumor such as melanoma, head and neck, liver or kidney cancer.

The CDR3 protein is CASSPGTRMSYNEQFF. The CDR3 DNA is TGTGCCAGCAGTCCCGGGACTAGAATGTCGTACAATGAGCAGTTCTTC. This chain joins TRBV6-6 and TRBJ2-1, with 8 positions matching TRBD2. CDR3 length: 16 residues. V lost 5 bases and J lost 4; bases outside the gene matches: 10. Germline CDR1 and CDR2: MNHNY and SVGAGI (reference sequence).